Shown below are 8 T cell receptor beta chains from a single sample sequenced in a study of blood T cell repertoires in COVID-19. Here immunoSEQ multiplex PCR was the method, and the copy in TCRdb shows in-frame clones only, minus some. In the table there are around 71,000 clones, more than 75% of which are singletons. The sequenced sample consisted of peripheral blood. The receptors come from a woman aged 55 to 70 with acute or convalescent COVID-19.

The chain employs TRBV6-5 and TRBJ2-3, with 7 bases identical to TRBD1. The length of the CDR3 is 14 residues. V shed 7 bases, J shed 2 bases, and the junction held 6 bases outside the gene matches. Germline assignment: CDR1 MNHEY and CDR2 SVGAGI. CDR3 loop: CASIPGQNTDTQYF. The CDR3 region has the DNA TGTGCCAGCATTCCGGGACAGAACACAGATACGCAGTATTTT.

The chain is built from TRBV7-2 and TRBJ2-3, with D maybe TRBD2 (6 bases). CDR3 length: 18 residues. Trimming removed 3 bases at V and 4 bases at J, with 23 bases between. Germline V gives CDR1 SGHTA, CDR2 FQGNSA. As DNA, the CDR3 is TGTGCCAGCAGCTTCCCCCCCGATGCGGATCCGGGGGCAGATACGCAGTATTTT. Protein: CASSFPPDADPGADTQYF. The full variable domain, with the rest looked up from reference TRBV7-2 and TRBJ2-3, is GAGVSQSPSNKVTEKGKDVELRCDPISGHTALYWYRQSLGQGLEFLIYFQGNSAPDKSGLPSDRFSAERTGGSVSTLTIQRTQQEDSAVYLCASSFPPDADPGADTQYFGPGTRLTVL.

The chain combines TRBV7-3 with TRBJ2-2; 12 positions match TRBD2. The CDR3 sequence is 19 residues long. The V gene end was trimmed by 5 bases and the J gene end by 6 bases; junction bases not matched to a gene: 16. Germline loops: CDR1 SGHTA, CDR2 FQGTGA. The CDR3 protein is CASSPTPLAGGPRPGELFF. As DNA, the CDR3 is TGTGCCAGCAGCCCGACCCCCCTAGCGGGGGGGCCGAGGCCCGGGGAGCTGTTTTTT.

The chain joins TRBV11-3 to TRBJ2-1, with 8 bases lining up with TRBD2. V lost 5 bases, J lost 7 bases, and 7 bases stayed unmatched. CDR1 and CDR2 (germline): SGHNT, YENEEA. This CDR3 is 14 amino acids long. CDR3 sequence (DNA): TGTGCCAGCAGCCCAGCGGGAGCAGGAAATGAGCAGTTCTTC. Amino acids: CASSPAGAGNEQFF.

With respect to this clone: The junction departs from germline at one end; a sequencing error may be responsible. The chain links TRBV29-1 to TRBJ2-1; a weak D match, TRBD2 (5 bases). The germline CDR1 and CDR2 sequences are SQVTM and ANQGSEA. This CDR3 contains 17 residues. CDR3 sequence (DNA): TGCAGCGCAGCGGAGTACCAATGGGCTTCGACCTACAGTGAGCAGTTCTTC. Translated, it gives CSAAEYQWASTYSEQFF.

Details on this clone: In the same sample, other DNA sequences code for this CDR3. The chain uses TRBV5-4 and TRBJ1-6, with D hard to call. V was clipped by 0 bases and J by 9 bases, with 13 bases between them. Per the germline V gene, CDR1 is SGHNT and CDR2 is YYREEE (reference sequence). The CDR3 is made up of 15 amino acids. The CDR3 sequence: CASSLDRGLGSPLHF. In nucleotides, the CDR3 is TGTGCCAGCAGCTTGGACCGGGGATTGGGTTCACCCCTCCACTTT. The entire variable domain, with the rest obtained from reference TRBV5-4 and TRBJ1-6, is as follows: ETGVTQSPTHLIKTRGQQVTLRCSSQSGHNTVSWYQQALGQGPQFIFQYYREEENGRGNFPPRFSGLQFPNYSSELNVNALELDDSALYLCASSLDRGLGSPLHFGNGTRLTVT.

The chain couples TRBV27 to TRBJ2-1; 9 bases fit TRBD2. The CDR3 covers 17 residues. Germline V gives CDR1 MNHEY, CDR2 SMNVEV (reference sequence). Losses at the gene ends were 5 bases for V and 3 bases for J; bases not matched to a gene: 11. This CDR3 reads CASSPHLGRGGYNEQFF. The CDR3 bases are TGTGCCAGCAGTCCCCACCTTGGGCGGGGGGGCTACAATGAGCAGTTCTTC.

The rearrangement links TRBV19 to TRBJ1-6; D unclear. The CDR3 has 13 amino acids. V was pared by 5 bases and J by 6 bases, with 8 bases between. Germline V lookup: CDR1 LNHDA, CDR2 SQIVND (reference sequence). CDR3 amino acids: CASSPGGNSPLHF. The DNA for the CDR3 is TGTGCCAGTAGTCCGGGTGGTAATTCACCCCTCCACTTT.